The T cell receptor beta chain under discussion was sequenced for a study of monozygotic twins with inflammatory bowel disease. Broader study findings: People with IBD had fewer clonotypes in common with others than healthy twins did, especially with disease activity.

On this clonotype: Its target is unknown.

There were around 3,300 ng of total RNA used for each TCR library. Each UMI, carrying a 6-nucleotide sample barcode, came from template switching. TCRdb derives one entry per CDR3 protein from the 5' RACE reads, leaving out DNA. The table for this sample gives fewer than 200,000 distinct CDR3 sequences. This CDR3 comprises 14 residues. CDR1 SQVTM and CDR2 ANQGSEA come from the germline V gene. This sequence was found in a human donor with ulcerative colitis or Crohn's disease, or a healthy co-twin of an affected twin (not recorded which). The sequencing input was blood. The chain joins TRBV29-1 to TRBJ2-1; TCRdb indicates TRBD1, and absent DNA this call remains unverified. The CDR3 sequence is CSVLGGPGNNEQFF.